This section outlines one T cell receptor (beta chain) sequence together with its context. This clonotype was seen at least ten times. Its antigen has not been determined. No per-base quality is available; no much larger clone lies one base away. What this sample's time point label stands for: newly diagnosed GD, antithyroid drugs for less than 3 months. For both TCR sequencing and RNA sequencing, RNA was extracted from PBMCs using TRIzol. The diagnosis of Graves' disease followed American Thyroid Association guidelines. The patients came from an endocrinology department in Xi'an, China. From each patient, nine milliliters of peripheral blood was collected into an EDTA anticoagulant tube. Ficoll Paque Plus density gradient separation was used to isolate PBMCs, and no further T cell sorting was done. RNA quality was checked with an Agilent 2100 Bioanalyzer and agarose gel, and concentration with a NanoDrop 2000.

V loses 0 bases of germline sequence and J loses 6 bases, and the interval between the two ends is 11 bases. CDR1 and CDR2 were assigned from the germline V gene (reference sequence) as DFQATT and SNEGSKA. The CDR3 runs 13 amino acids, cysteine and phenylalanine included. CDR3 DNA is the only sequence kept; it has 39 bases, read in frame from the first base. The data originate from a study of regulatory T cells in long-lasting Graves disease (dated by TCRdb to the early 2020s). With respect to the entire study: Newly diagnosed Graves' disease patients had taken antithyroid drugs for less than 3 months. Persistent Graves' disease patients were compared with newly diagnosed Graves' disease patients by peripheral blood TCR sequencing and RNA sequencing. The study was registered as a clinical trial and conducted in China. A total of 33 samples were covered by TCR sequencing, comprising some 13 persistent and 20 or so newly diagnosed Graves' disease patients.

Library method: multiplex PCR. TCRdb lists the instrument as Illumina HiSeq 4000. CDR3 regions were amplified by Arm-PCR with iRepertoire HTBI primers to construct TCR beta libraries. PCR products were gel purified before sequencing. In the paper's pipeline: Across samples, 60 to 70 TRBV and over 11 TRBJ segments were identified and used for gene usage analysis of CDR3 amino acid clonotypes. COPE and FqMerger were used to merge the filtered high-quality paired reads into contigs. BLAST was used to align contigs to IMGT TRBV, TRBD and TRBJ reference genes, and CDR3 was defined according to IMGT. Any clonotype with a frequency above 0.1% was classified as a highly expanded clone. Shannon entropy served as the measure of repertoire diversity, while the Gini coefficient captured V-J evenness. A clonotype found in more than one individual was treated as public. TCRdb trimmed the raw reads at Q25, called clones with MiXCR and kept productive beta chains. CDR3 protein duplicates are merged, each entry listing the most common genes and DNA. TCRdb assigned the V and J calls; the authors' analysis was not used. Across this sample there are approximately 300,000 distinct CDR3 sequences, with 15% to 20% seen only once. More than 30% of the sample is in the top ten clones.

Broad study findings and their caveats: Only peripheral blood was studied, because thyroid tissue, the primary lesion, was inaccessible. Preferential use of TRBV28, TRBJ1-2 and TRBJ2-5 was observed in persistent disease, whereas TRBV20-1 and TRBJ2-1 were favored in newly diagnosed disease. The authors acknowledged the small sample size as a limitation that may reduce accuracy. Patients with persistent disease shared more public clonotypes (about 3,000) than newly diagnosed patients did (roughly 970). Compared with newly diagnosed patients, persistent Graves' disease patients had lower TCR Shannon entropy and fewer highly expanded clones, which suggests clonal expansion. Only the TCR beta chain was sequenced and analyzed.

The chain is made from TRBV20-1 and TRBJ2-5; possibly the D gene is TRBD2, per 5 matching bases. The sample in question was peripheral blood mononuclear cells (PBMCs), obtained at new diagnosis, from a patient treated with antithyroid drugs. This receptor was identified in a female donor with Graves disease. The nucleotide sequence is TGCAGTGCTAGAGAGGCTAGCCGGAAGACCCAGTACTTC. It is translated as CSAREASRKTQYF.